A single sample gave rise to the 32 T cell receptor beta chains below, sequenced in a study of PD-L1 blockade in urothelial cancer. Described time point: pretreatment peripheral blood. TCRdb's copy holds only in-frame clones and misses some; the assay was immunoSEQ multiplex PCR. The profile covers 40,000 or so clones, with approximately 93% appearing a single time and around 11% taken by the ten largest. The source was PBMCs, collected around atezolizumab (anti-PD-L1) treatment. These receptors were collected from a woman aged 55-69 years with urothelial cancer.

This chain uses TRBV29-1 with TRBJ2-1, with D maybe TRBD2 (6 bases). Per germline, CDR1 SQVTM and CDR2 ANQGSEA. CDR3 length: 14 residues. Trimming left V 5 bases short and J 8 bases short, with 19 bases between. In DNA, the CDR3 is TGCAGCGTTCCGAACCACCTTAGCGGTTATGAGCAGTTCTTC. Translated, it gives CSVPNHLSGYEQFF.

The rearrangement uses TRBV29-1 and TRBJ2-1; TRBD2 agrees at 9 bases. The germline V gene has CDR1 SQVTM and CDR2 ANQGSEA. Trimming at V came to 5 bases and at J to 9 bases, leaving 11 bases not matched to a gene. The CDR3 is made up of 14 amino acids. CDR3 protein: CSVKAGGRPIEQFF. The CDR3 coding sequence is TGCAGCGTTAAGGCGGGAGGGCGTCCTATTGAGCAGTTCTTC.

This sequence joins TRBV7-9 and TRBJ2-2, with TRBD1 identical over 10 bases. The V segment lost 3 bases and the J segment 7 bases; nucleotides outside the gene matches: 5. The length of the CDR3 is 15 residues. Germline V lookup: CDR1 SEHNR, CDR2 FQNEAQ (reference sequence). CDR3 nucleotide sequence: TGTGCCAGCAGCTTCAGGACAGGGGGGAACGGGGAGCTGTTTTTT. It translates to CASSFRTGGNGELFF. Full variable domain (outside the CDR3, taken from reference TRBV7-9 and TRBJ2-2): DTGVSQNPRHKITKRGQNVTFRCDPISEHNRLYWYRQTLGQGPEFLTYFQNEAQLEKSRLLSDRFSAERPKGSFSTLEIQRTEQGDSAMYLCASSFRTGGNGELFFGEGSRLTVL.

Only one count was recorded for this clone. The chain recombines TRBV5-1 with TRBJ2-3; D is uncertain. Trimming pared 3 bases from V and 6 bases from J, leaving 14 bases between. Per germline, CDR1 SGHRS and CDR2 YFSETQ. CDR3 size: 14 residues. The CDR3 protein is CASSSQNLFDTQYF. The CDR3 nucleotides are TGCGCCAGCAGCTCCCAAAATCTATTCGATACGCAGTATTTT.

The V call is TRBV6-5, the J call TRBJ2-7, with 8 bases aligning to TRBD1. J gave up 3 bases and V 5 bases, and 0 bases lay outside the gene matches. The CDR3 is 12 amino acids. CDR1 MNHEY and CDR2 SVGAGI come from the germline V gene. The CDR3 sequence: CASSDRGYEQYF. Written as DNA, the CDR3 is TGTGCCAGCAGTGACAGGGGCTACGAGCAGTACTTC.

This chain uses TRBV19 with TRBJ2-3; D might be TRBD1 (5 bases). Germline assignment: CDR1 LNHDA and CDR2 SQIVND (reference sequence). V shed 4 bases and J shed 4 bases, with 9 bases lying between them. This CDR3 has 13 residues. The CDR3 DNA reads TGTGCCAGTAGTACCCAGGGTGCAGATACGCAGTATTTT. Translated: CASSTQGADTQYF.

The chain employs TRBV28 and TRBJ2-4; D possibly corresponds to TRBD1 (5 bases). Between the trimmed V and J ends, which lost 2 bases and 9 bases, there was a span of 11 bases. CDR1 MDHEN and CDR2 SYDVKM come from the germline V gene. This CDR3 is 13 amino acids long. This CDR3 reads CASSLDSRVIQYF. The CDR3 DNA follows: TGTGCCAGCAGTTTAGACAGCCGGGTCATTCAGTACTTC.

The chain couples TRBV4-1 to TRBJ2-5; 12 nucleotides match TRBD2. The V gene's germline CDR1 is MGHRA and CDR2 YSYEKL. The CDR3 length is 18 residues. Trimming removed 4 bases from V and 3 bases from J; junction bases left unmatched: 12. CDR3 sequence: CASSLATSGRLTEETQYF. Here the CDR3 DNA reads TGCGCCAGCAGCCTCGCGACTAGCGGGAGACTAACCGAAGAGACCCAGTACTTC.

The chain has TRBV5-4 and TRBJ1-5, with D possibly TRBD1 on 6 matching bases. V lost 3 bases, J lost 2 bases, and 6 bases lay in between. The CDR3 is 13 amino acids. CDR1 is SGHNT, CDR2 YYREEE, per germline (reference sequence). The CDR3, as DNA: TGTGCCAGCAGCTCAGGGGGCAATCAGCCCCAGCATTTT. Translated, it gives CASSSGGNQPQHF.

The CDR3 DNA reads as TGTGCCAGCAGCCTATACAGGACACCCACAGATACGCAGTATTTT. This sequence encodes CASSLYRTPTDTQYF. The chain carries TRBV7-8 and TRBJ2-3, with a tentative D call TRBD1 (5 bases). This CDR3 is built from 15 residues. Germline CDR1 SGHVS, CDR2 FQNEAQ. Trimming cost V 5 bases and J 2 bases, with 14 bases left between them.

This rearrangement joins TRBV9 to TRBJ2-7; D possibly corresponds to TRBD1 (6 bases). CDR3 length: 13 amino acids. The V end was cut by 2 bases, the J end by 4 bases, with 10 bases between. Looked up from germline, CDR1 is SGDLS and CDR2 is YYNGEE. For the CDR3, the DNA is TGTGCCAGCAGCGTCGGGACACTTTACGAGCAGTACTTC. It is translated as CASSVGTLYEQYF.

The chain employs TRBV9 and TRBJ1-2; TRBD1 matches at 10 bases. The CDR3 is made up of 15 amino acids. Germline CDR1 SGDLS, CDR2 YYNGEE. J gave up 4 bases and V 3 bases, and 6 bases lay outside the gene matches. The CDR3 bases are TGTGCCAGCAGCGCCCGGGACAGGGGTTCCTATGGCTACACCTTC. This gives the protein CASSARDRGSYGYTF.

CDR3 sequence: CASSSRDTQYF. Written as DNA, the CDR3 is TGTGCCAGCAGCTCTAGAGATACGCAGTATTTT. This rearrangement joins TRBV7-9 to TRBJ2-3, with D unclear. This CDR3 has 11 amino acids. The V and J ends lost 4 bases and 5 bases respectively, with 4 bases between them. CDR1 is SEHNR and CDR2 is FQNEAQ in the germline V gene (reference sequence).

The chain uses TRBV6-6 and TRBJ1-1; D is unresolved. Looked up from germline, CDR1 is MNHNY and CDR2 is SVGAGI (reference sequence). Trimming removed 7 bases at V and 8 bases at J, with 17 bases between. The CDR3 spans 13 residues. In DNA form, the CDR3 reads TGTGCCAGCACCAAGGTGCGGACTCGAGAAGCTTTCTTT. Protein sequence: CASTKVRTREAFF.

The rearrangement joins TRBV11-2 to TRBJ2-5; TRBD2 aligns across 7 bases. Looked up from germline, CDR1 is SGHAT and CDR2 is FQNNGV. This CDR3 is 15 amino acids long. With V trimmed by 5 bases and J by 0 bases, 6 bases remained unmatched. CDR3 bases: TGTGCCAGCAGCCTCAGTCTAGCGGACCAAGAGACCCAGTACTTC. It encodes CASSLSLADQETQYF. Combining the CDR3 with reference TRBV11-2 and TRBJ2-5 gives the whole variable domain EAGVAQSPRYKIIEKRQSVAFWCNPISGHATLYWYQQILGQGPKLLIQFQNNGVVDDSQLPKDRFSAERLKGVDSTLKIQPAKLEDSAVYLCASSLSLADQETQYFGPGTRLLVL.

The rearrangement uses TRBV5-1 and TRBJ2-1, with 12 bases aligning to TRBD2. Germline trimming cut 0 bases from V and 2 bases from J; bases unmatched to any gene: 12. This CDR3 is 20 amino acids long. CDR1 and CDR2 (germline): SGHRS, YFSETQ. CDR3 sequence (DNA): TGCGCCAGCAGCTTGGAATTGGGCCTAGCGGGAGGGCCCCCCTACAATGAGCAGTTCTTC. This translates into CASSLELGLAGGPPYNEQFF.

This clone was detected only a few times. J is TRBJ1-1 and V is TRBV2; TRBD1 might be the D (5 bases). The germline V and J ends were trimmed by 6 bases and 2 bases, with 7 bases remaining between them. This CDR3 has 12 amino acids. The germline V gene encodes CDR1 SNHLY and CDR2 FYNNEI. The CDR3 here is CASRDINTEAFF. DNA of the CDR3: TGTGCCAGCAGGGACATCAACACTGAAGCTTTCTTT. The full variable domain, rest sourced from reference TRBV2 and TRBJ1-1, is EPEVTQTPSHQVTQMGQEVILRCVPISNHLYFYWYRQILGQKVEFLVSFYNNEISEKSEIFDDQFSVERPDGSNFTLKIRSTKLEDSAMYFCASRDINTEAFFGQGTRLTVV.

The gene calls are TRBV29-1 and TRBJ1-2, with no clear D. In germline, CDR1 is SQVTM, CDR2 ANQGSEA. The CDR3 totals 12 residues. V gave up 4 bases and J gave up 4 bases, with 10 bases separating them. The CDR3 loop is CSVVRGSYGYTF. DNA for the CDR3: TGCAGCGTTGTTAGAGGGAGCTATGGCTACACCTTC.

The CDR3 here is CASSFGGVREQYF. The DNA of the CDR3 is TGTGCCAGCAGCTTCGGGGGAGTCCGCGAGCAGTACTTC. V gene TRBV5-4 combines with J gene TRBJ2-7; perhaps TRBD2 as D (6 bases). The ends were cut back, 2 bases at V and 6 bases at J, with 12 bases in the middle. Germline V gene sequence: CDR1 SGHNT, CDR2 YYREEE (reference sequence). The CDR3 is 13 amino acids.

The CDR3 DNA is TGTGCCAGCAGCCCAGTCCTAGAGGGGGCACGGACAGATACGCAGTATTTT. As protein: CASSPVLEGARTDTQYF. This chain uses TRBV11-1 with TRBJ2-3, with 7 bases aligning to TRBD1. Germline-derived CDR1 and CDR2 are SGHAT and FQDESV (reference sequence). This CDR3 spans 17 amino acids. Trimming removed 5 bases from V and 3 bases from J; junction bases left unmatched: 14.

CDR3 sequence reads: CASSVYGSMNTEAFF. The CDR3 DNA follows: TGTGCCAGCAGCGTATATGGCTCCATGAACACTGAAGCTTTCTTT. The genes are TRBV9 and TRBJ1-1, with D unclear. The CDR3 is 15 residues long. Germline V gene data show CDR1 as SGDLS and CDR2 as YYNGEE. V was cut by 1 base and J by 0 bases, with 10 bases left in between.

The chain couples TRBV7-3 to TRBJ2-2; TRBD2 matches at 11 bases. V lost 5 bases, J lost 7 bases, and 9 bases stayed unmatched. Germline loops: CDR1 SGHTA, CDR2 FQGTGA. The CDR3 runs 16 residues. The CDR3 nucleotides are TGTGCCAGCAGCCTGGGGACTAGCGGTATTGACGGGGAGCTGTTTTTT. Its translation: CASSLGTSGIDGELFF.

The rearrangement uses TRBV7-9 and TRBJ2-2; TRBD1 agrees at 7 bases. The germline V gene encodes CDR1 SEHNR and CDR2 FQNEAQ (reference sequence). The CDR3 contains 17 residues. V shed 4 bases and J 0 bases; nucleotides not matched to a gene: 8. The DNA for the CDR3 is TGTGCCAGCAGCTCCCGGACAGGACCCGCGAACACCGGGGAGCTGTTTTTT. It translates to CASSSRTGPANTGELFF.

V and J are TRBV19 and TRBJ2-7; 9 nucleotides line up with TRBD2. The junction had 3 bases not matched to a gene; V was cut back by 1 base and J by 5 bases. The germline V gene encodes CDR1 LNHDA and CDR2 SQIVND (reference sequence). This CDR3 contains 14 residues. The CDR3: CASSIVGTSHEQYF. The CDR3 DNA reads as TGTGCCAGTAGTATAGTAGGGACTAGCCACGAGCAGTACTTC.

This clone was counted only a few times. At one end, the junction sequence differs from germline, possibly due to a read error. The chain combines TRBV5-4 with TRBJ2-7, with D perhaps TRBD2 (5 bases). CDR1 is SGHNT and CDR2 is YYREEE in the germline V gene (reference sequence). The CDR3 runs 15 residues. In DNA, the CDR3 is TGTGCCAGCAGATTGGAGCCAAAGGGAGAATACGAGCAGTACTTC. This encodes CASRLEPKGEYEQYF.

The CDR3 DNA reads as TGTGCCAGCAGCTTAGGGGACAGTCCTTTCTCTGGAAACACCATATATTTT. Protein sequence: CASSLGDSPFSGNTIYF. The chain uses TRBV11-2 and TRBJ1-3, with 7 bases that match TRBD1. CDR3 length: 17 residues. V was pared by 1 base and J by 0 bases, with 6 bases of the junction left unmatched. Germline V CDR1 and CDR2: SGHAT, FQNNGV.

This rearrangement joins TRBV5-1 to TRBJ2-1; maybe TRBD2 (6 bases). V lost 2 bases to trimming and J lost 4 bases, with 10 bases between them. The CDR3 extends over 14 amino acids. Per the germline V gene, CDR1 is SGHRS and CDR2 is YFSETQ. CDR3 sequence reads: CASSFEGLYNEQFF. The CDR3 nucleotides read TGCGCCAGCAGCTTCGAGGGACTGTACAATGAGCAGTTCTTC.

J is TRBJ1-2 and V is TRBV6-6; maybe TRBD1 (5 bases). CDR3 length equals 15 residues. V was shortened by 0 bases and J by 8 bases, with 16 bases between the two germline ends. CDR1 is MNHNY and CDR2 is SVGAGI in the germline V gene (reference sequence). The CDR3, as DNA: TGTGCCAGCAGTTACTCCTCCGGCGGGACGAACGGCTACACCTTC. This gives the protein CASSYSSGGTNGYTF.

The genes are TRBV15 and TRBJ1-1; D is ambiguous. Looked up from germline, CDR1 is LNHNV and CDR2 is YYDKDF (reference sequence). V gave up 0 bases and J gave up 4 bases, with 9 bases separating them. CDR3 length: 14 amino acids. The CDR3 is CATSREGMGTEAFF. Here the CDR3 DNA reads TGTGCCACCAGCAGAGAGGGCATGGGCACTGAAGCTTTCTTT. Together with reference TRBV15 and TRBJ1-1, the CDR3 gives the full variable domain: DAMVIQNPRYQVTQFGKPVTLSCSQTLNHNVMYWYQQKSSQAPKLLFHYYDKDFNNEADTPDNFQSRRPNTSFCFLDIRSPGLGDTAMYLCATSREGMGTEAFFGQGTRLTVV.

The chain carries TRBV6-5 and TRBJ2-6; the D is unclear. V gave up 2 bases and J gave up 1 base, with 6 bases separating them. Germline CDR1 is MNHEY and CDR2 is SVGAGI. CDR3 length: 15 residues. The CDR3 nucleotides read TGTGCCAGCAGTTACGCCGGGTCTGGGGCCAACGTCCTGACTTTC. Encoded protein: CASSYAGSGANVLTF.

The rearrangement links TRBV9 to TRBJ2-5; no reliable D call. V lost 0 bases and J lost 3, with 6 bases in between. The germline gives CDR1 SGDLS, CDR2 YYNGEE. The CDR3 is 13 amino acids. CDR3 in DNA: TGTGCCAGCAGCGTAGCCCTCGAAGAGACCCAGTACTTC. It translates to CASSVALEETQYF.

This chain's CDR3 is CASSSQKNTEAFF. The CDR3 bases are TGTGCCAGCAGTTCGCAGAAGAACACTGAAGCTTTCTTT. The chain employs TRBV6-1 and TRBJ1-1; D is unclear. Trimming removed 5 bases at V and 1 base at J, with 8 bases between. CDR1 is MNHNS, CDR2 SASEGT, per germline. There are 13 residues in the CDR3.